A single sample gave rise to the 25 T cell receptor beta chains below, sequenced in a study of radiotherapy plus CTLA-4 blockade in lung cancer. Profiled with immunoSEQ multiplex PCR; TCRdb holds only in-frame clones, not every one. Here the sample spans some 78,000 clones, around 86% being singletons. Material: peripheral blood, obtained from a patient treated with radiotherapy plus ipilimumab. The receptors shown here come from a human donor with non-small cell lung cancer who had a partial response to radiotherapy plus ipilimumab.

The V and J genes are TRBV7-5 and TRBJ2-5; the tabulated D call, TRBD2, remains unverified against the DNA. The J call is in doubt because the DNA end fits TRBJ2-7 better. TRBV7-5 is tagged as a pseudogene. The CDR3 is made up of 14 amino acids. The CDR3 reads CVRSFGLAGDEQYF. The CDR3, as DNA: TGTGTCAGAAGCTTCGGACTAGCGGGAGACGAGCAGTACTTC.

The CDR3 DNA is TGTGCCACCAGCAGACCTATCACTACAACTAATGAAAAACTGTTTTTT. It encodes CATSRPITTTNEKLFF. The rearrangement joins TRBV15 to TRBJ1-4; D not resolved. The CDR3 totals 16 residues. The germline gives CDR1 LNHNV, CDR2 YYDKDF (reference sequence). V was shortened by 2 bases and J by 0 bases, with 10 bases between the two germline ends.

This sequence joins TRBV19 and TRBJ2-1, with a possible D match to TRBD1 (5 bases). Trimming left V 4 bases short and J 2 bases short, with 21 bases between. Per the germline V gene, CDR1 is LNHDA and CDR2 is SQIVND (reference sequence). The CDR3 length is 18 residues. Here the CDR3 reads CASSTPLLRGSAYNEQFF. For the CDR3, the DNA is TGTGCCAGTAGTACGCCACTCCTAAGGGGATCCGCCTACAATGAGCAGTTCTTC.

The V call is TRBV28, the J call TRBJ2-1, with TRBD2 identical over 10 bases. The CDR3 spans 16 residues. V dropped 5 bases and J dropped 14; count of bases not matched to a gene: 18. Germline V lookup: CDR1 MDHEN, CDR2 SYDVKM. In nucleotides, the CDR3 is TGTGCCAGCAGTCCCCGGACTAGCGGAAGTAGAGCCGAGGAGTTCTTC. Its translation: CASSPRTSGSRAEEFF.

V and J are TRBV5-5 and TRBJ1-5, with 9 nucleotides matching TRBD1. This CDR3 has 15 amino acids. The V segment lost 1 base and the J segment 6 bases; nucleotides outside the gene matches: 5. Germline CDR1 is SGHKS and CDR2 is YYEKEE (reference sequence). This CDR3 reads CASSLTGQGGQPQHF. The CDR3 DNA sequence: TGTGCCAGCAGCTTGACGGGACAGGGTGGTCAGCCCCAGCATTTT.

The chain's CDR3 is CASSLSGRNYEQYF. The CDR3 DNA follows: TGTGCCAGCAGTTTAAGCGGACGTAACTACGAGCAGTACTTC. The chain has TRBV27 and TRBJ2-7; the D gene is possibly TRBD2 (5 bases). In germline, CDR1 is MNHEY, CDR2 SMNVEV (reference sequence). The CDR3 sequence is 14 residues long. V was cut by 2 bases and J by 3 bases, with 11 bases left in between.

This rearrangement joins TRBV7-9 to TRBJ1-1; D gene unclear. There are 14 residues in the CDR3. V was clipped by 4 bases and J by 6 bases, with 15 bases between them. Germline V gene data show CDR1 as SEHNR and CDR2 as FQNEAQ (reference sequence). For the CDR3, the DNA is TGTGCCAGCAGCTCGCTTGTAAACGCGGCTGAAGCTTTCTTT. As protein: CASSSLVNAAEAFF.

The chain employs TRBV28 and TRBJ1-5; TRBD1 aligns across 11 bases. V lost 6 bases, J lost 1 base, and 14 bases stayed unmatched. CDR3 length: 19 residues. The germline CDR1 and CDR2 sequences are MDHEN and SYDVKM. The CDR3 spells CASSPRTGGVFWSNQPQHF. The CDR3 DNA reads as TGTGCCAGCAGCCCAAGGACAGGGGGCGTCTTCTGGAGCAATCAGCCCCAGCATTTT. Full variable domain (missing parts from reference TRBV28 and TRBJ1-5): DVKVTQSSRYLVKRTGEKVFLECVQDMDHENMFWYRQDPGLGLRLIYFSYDVKMKEKGDIPEGYSVSREKKERFSLILESASTNQTSMYLCASSPRTGGVFWSNQPQHFGDGTRLSIL.

V gene TRBV6-5 combines with J gene TRBJ2-5, with 10 bases matching TRBD2. CDR1 and CDR2 from the germline V gene are MNHEY and SVGAGI. The V gene end was trimmed by 6 bases and the J gene end by 4 bases; junction bases not matched to a gene: 5. The CDR3 length is 14 residues. The CDR3 here is CASRLAGVGETQYF. CDR3 DNA: TGTGCCAGCAGGCTAGCGGGAGTCGGAGAGACCCAGTACTTC.

This clone has more than one count but fewer than ten. This chain connects TRBV6-4 to TRBJ2-1, with TRBD2 matching 7 bases. This CDR3 is built from 15 residues. In germline, CDR1 is MRHNA, CDR2 SNTAGT. V lost 6 bases and J lost 10; bases outside the gene matches: 15. CDR3 loop: CASSGRAGSSREQFF. The CDR3 coding sequence is TGTGCCAGCAGCGGAAGAGCGGGATCTTCACGGGAGCAGTTCTTC.

This sequence joins TRBV28 and TRBJ1-2, with TRBD1 identical over 8 bases. With 1 base clipped from V and 3 bases from J, the junction kept 13 bases outside the gene matches. Germline-derived CDR1 and CDR2 are MDHEN and SYDVKM. The CDR3 runs 18 residues. CDR3 in amino acids: CASSLSLSNRGADYGYTF. The CDR3 coding sequence is TGTGCCAGCAGTTTATCCCTTTCCAACAGGGGGGCGGACTATGGCTACACCTTC.

CDR3 in amino acids: CASSESRVPYNEQFF. CDR3 DNA sequence: TGTGCCAGCAGTGAATCCCGGGTTCCCTACAATGAGCAGTTCTTC. The genes are TRBV6-1 and TRBJ2-1; D unresolved. This CDR3 is 15 amino acids long. With 2 bases removed from V and 2 bases from J, the gap between germline ends came to 10 bases. The germline CDR1 and CDR2 sequences are MNHNS and SASEGT.

The rearrangement joins TRBV27 to TRBJ2-5; 8 bases are shared with TRBD1. The germline CDR1 and CDR2 sequences are MNHEY and SMNVEV (reference sequence). V lost 5 bases to trimming and J lost 2 bases; unmatched junction nucleotides: 7. The CDR3 is made up of 15 amino acids. CDR3 sequence reads: CASSLPGGRQETQYF. The DNA of the CDR3 is TGTGCCAGCAGTCTCCCAGGGGGCAGGCAAGAGACCCAGTACTTC.

The chain links TRBV6-1 to TRBJ2-7; D is possibly TRBD2 (5 bases). Germline V gene sequence: CDR1 MNHNS, CDR2 SASEGT. The CDR3 has 14 amino acids. V lost 4 bases and J 3 bases, leaving 13 bases between the germline ends. In DNA form, the CDR3 reads TGTGCCAGCAGTGGAGGAGCGGAGGTCTACGAGCAGTACGTC. Residues: CASSGGAEVYEQYV.

CDR3 DNA: TGTGCCAGCAGTTTGACAGGGCTCGGAACCCAGTACTTC. It translates to CASSLTGLGTQYF. The gene calls are TRBV27 and TRBJ2-5; 7 bases map to TRBD1. The CDR3 has 13 amino acids. Per the germline V gene, CDR1 is MNHEY and CDR2 is SMNVEV (reference sequence). V lost 3 bases, J lost 8 bases, and 6 bases stayed unmatched.

The chain recombines TRBV19 with TRBJ1-5, with D possibly matching TRBD1 (5 bases). This CDR3 has 15 amino acids. V dropped 4 bases and J dropped 2 bases, with 12 bases sitting between them. Germline CDR1 LNHDA, CDR2 SQIVND (reference sequence). CDR3 protein: CASSTDTSRNQPQHF. Here the CDR3 DNA reads TGTGCCAGTAGTACGGACACAAGCCGCAATCAGCCCCAGCATTTT. Full variable domain (missing parts from reference TRBV19 and TRBJ1-5): DGGITQSPKYLFRKEGQNVTLSCEQNLNHDAMYWYRQDPGQGLRLIYYSQIVNDFQKGDIAEGYSVSREKKESFPLTVTSAQKNPTAFYLCASSTDTSRNQPQHFGDGTRLSIL.

The CDR3 DNA reads TGTGCCAGCCGCCGTCCCAGGGACACATCCCCTTCACCCCTCCACTTT. Protein product: CASRRPRDTSPSPLHF. The genes are TRBV2 and TRBJ1-6; D might be TRBD1 (6 bases). Trimming stripped 8 bases from V and 9 bases from J, with 23 bases between. This CDR3 region has 16 residues. Germline assignment: CDR1 SNHLY and CDR2 FYNNEI.

V is TRBV5-6 and J is TRBJ2-3, with 7 bases matching TRBD1. The germline V gene encodes CDR1 SGHDT and CDR2 YYEEEE. After removal of 2 bases from V and 2 bases from J, the junction contained 14 bases not matched to a gene. This CDR3 comprises 18 residues. The CDR3 reads CASSLPGQSRTATDTQYF. The CDR3 bases are TGTGCCAGCAGCTTACCGGGACAGTCTCGGACTGCCACAGATACGCAGTATTTT.

The chain is built from TRBV2 and TRBJ2-1, with 12 bases identical to TRBD2. CDR1 is SNHLY, CDR2 FYNNEI, per germline. V lost 6 bases and J lost 2; bases outside the gene matches: 2. The CDR3 totals 15 residues. The CDR3 here is CASSRLAGAYNEQFF. The CDR3 DNA reads as TGTGCCAGCAGCCGACTAGCGGGAGCCTACAATGAGCAGTTCTTC.

The chain carries TRBV9 and TRBJ1-2; D gene uncertain. V was clipped by 2 bases and J by 0 bases, with 17 bases between them. In germline, CDR1 is SGDLS, CDR2 YYNGEE. CDR3 length equals 17 residues. For the CDR3, the DNA is TGTGCCAGCAGCGTCCGGCGCGGCGTCTCCCCTAACTATGGCTACACCTTC. It specifies CASSVRRGVSPNYGYTF.

V and J are TRBV27 and TRBJ2-7, with TRBD1 matching over 7 bases. V lost 1 base to trimming and J lost 2 bases; unmatched junction nucleotides: 2. CDR3 length: 14 amino acids. The germline gives CDR1 MNHEY, CDR2 SMNVEV (reference sequence). CDR3 DNA sequence: TGTGCCAGCAGTTTATTGCAGGGGGCCTACGAGCAGTACTTC. This encodes CASSLLQGAYEQYF.

The V gene is TRBV28, the J gene TRBJ1-2, with D possibly being TRBD1 (5 bases). The V gene's germline CDR1 is MDHEN and CDR2 SYDVKM. The germline V and J ends were trimmed by 3 bases and 7 bases, with 18 bases remaining between them. There are 15 residues in the CDR3. CDR3 coding DNA: TGTGCCAGCAGTTTTACCCGGCAGGGTGTTCGTGGCTACACCTTC. Its translation is CASSFTRQGVRGYTF.

The chain joins TRBV6-1 to TRBJ2-5, with D possibly being TRBD2 (5 bases). Matching the DNA end better, TRBJ2-7 makes the J call doubtful. CDR1 and CDR2 from the germline V gene are MNHNS and SASEGT. The CDR3 is 15 amino acids. CDR3 DNA sequence: TGTGCCAGCAAAAAGCCGGGGTTCGAGGGCTACGAGCAGTACTTC. Translating it yields CASKKPGFEGYEQYF.

V gene TRBV10-3 combines with J gene TRBJ2-7; D perhaps matches TRBD1 (6 bases). Trimming took off 3 bases at V and 2 bases at J, with 14 bases between the two ends. From germline, CDR1 is ENHRY and CDR2 SYGVKD. This CDR3 contains 15 residues. The CDR3 DNA is TGTGCCATCAGTGAAGGAACAGGGTTAACCTACGAGCAGTACGTC. Its translation is CAISEGTGLTYEQYV.

The chain joins TRBV30 to TRBJ2-5; 8 nucleotides align to TRBD2. V shed 8 bases, J shed 5 bases, and the junction held 7 bases outside the gene matches. Germline CDR1 and CDR2: GTSNPN and SVGIG (reference sequence). CDR3 length equals 12 residues. The CDR3 coding sequence is TGTGCCCGGGGGGGTCGGTACGAGACCCAGTACTTC. Translating gives CARGGRYETQYF.